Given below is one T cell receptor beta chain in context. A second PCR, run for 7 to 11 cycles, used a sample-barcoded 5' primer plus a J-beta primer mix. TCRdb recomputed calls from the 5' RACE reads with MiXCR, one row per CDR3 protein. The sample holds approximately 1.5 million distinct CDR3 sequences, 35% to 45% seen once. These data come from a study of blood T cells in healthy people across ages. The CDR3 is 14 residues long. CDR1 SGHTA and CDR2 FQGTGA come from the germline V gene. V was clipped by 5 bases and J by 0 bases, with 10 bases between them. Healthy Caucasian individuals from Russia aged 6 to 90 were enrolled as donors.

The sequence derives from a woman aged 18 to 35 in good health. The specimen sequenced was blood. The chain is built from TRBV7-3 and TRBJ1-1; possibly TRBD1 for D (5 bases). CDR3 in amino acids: CASSRDSMNTEAFF. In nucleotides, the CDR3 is TGTGCCAGCAGCCGCGACAGTATGAACACTGAAGCTTTCTTT.